This T cell receptor beta chain appears in the sequencing data of a study of blood T cell repertoires in COVID-19. Sequencing used immunoSEQ multiplex PCR; TCRdb keeps in-frame clones, though not all of them. Among about 210,000 clones listed, approximately 80% were seen once. Participants were aged about 18 to 100 years from 24 US areas. Cohorts were based on clinical histories the participants reported. V shed 2 bases and J 0 bases; nucleotides not matched to a gene: 3. CDR1 is LNHDA, CDR2 SQIVND, per germline (reference sequence). The CDR3 totals 15 residues. Sequenced: PBMCs or T cells enriched from blood (not recorded which). The receptor comes from a man aged 25 to 40 with acute COVID-19. V gene TRBV19 combines with J gene TRBJ1-1, with 7 bases matching TRBD1. The CDR3 DNA reads TGTGCCAGTAGTATATTTCAGGGGGTGAACACTGAAGCTTTCTTT. Translated, it gives CASSIFQGVNTEAFF.